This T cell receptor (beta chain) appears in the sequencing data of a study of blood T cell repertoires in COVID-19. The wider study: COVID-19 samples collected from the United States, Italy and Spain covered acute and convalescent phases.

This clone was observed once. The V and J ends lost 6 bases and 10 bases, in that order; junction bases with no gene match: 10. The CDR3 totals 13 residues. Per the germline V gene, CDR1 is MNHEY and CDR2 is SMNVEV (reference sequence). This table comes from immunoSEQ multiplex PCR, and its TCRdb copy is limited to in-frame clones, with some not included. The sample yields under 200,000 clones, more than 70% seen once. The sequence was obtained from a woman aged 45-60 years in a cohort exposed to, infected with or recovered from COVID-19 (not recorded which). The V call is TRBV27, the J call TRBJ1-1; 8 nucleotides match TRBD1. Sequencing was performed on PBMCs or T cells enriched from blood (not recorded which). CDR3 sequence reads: CASSSGTGKGAFF. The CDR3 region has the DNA TGTGCCAGCAGCTCCGGGACAGGCAAGGGAGCTTTCTTT.